This TCR beta chain was recorded in a study of blood T cells in healthy people across ages. With regard to this clonotype: What it recognizes is unknown.

Overall study findings and caveats: More naive CD4+ cells and higher diversity marked long-lived donors relative to aged donors.

It was with a sample-barcoded 5' primer and a J-beta primer mix that a second PCR of roughly 7 to 12 cycles was run. Template switching added a 12-random-nucleotide identifier to every cDNA molecule. TCRdb redid the calling of the 5' RACE reads with MiXCR, one entry per CDR3 protein. Altogether hundreds of thousands of distinct CDR3 sequences are present, 45% to 70% being singletons, with the ten largest covering about a quarter. The CDR3 extends over 20 amino acids. V was trimmed by 3 bases and J by 0 bases, leaving 21 bases between them. In germline, CDR1 is LNHNV, CDR2 YYDKDF (reference sequence).

The sample comprised blood. V gene TRBV15 combines with J gene TRBJ2-6; TRBD1 might be the D (6 bases). The TCR sequence derives from a man aged 35 to 55 in good health. In nucleotides, the CDR3 is TGTGCCACCAGCAGGGGGGCAGGGCGCACATATTTCTCTGGGGCCAACGTCCTGACTTTC. This sequence encodes CATSRGAGRTYFSGANVLTF. Complete variable domain (other parts from reference TRBV15 and TRBJ2-6): DAMVIQNPRYQVTQFGKPVTLSCSQTLNHNVMYWYQQKSSQAPKLLFHYYDKDFNNEADTPDNFQSRRPNTSFCFLDIRSPGLGDTAMYLCATSRGAGRTYFSGANVLTFGAGSRLTVL.